These 5 T cell receptor beta chains were all obtained from the same sample, sequenced in a study of graft-versus-host responses after intestinal transplantation. Measured with immunoSEQ multiplex PCR; TCRdb has only the in-frame clones, and not every one. The sample lists about 15,000 clones, 25% to 30% occurring once. The source material was alloreactive CD4+ T cells from a mixed lymphocyte reaction culture, sampled before intestinal transplant. Indicated subset: CFSE-low proliferating T cells sorted from approximately 6-day pre-transplant mixed lymphocyte reaction (GvH or HvG direction). Receptors were obtained from a human patient who received an intestinal transplant.

This clone has a handful of counts. J is TRBJ2-1 and V is TRBV5-4; D is unresolved. Germline V gene data show CDR1 as SGHNT and CDR2 as YYREEE (reference sequence). V was pared by 0 bases and J by 5 bases, with 9 bases between. The CDR3 has 14 amino acids. In nucleotides, the CDR3 is TGTGCCAGCAGCTTGGTATTGGTAAACAATGAGCAGTTCTTC. Translation gives CASSLVLVNNEQFF. Supplemented by reference TRBV5-4 and TRBJ2-1, the full variable domain reads ETGVTQSPTHLIKTRGQQVTLRCSSQSGHNTVSWYQQALGQGPQFIFQYYREEENGRGNFPPRFSGLQFPNYSSELNVNALELDDSALYLCASSLVLVNNEQFFGPGTRLTVL.

Judged by abundance, this clone is medium-sized. This chain connects TRBV15 to TRBJ1-3; D gene ambiguous. Trimming cost V 4 bases and J 0 bases, with 4 bases left between them. CDR3 length equals 13 residues. Per germline, CDR1 LNHNV and CDR2 YYDKDF (reference sequence). Here the CDR3 reads CATSTDSGNTIYF. For the CDR3, the DNA is TGTGCCACCAGCACAGACTCTGGAAACACCATATATTTT.

The chain uses TRBV19 and TRBJ1-5; 7 positions agree with TRBD1. Germline CDR1 reads LNHDA; CDR2 reads SQIVND (reference sequence). The CDR3 is made up of 15 amino acids. Losses at the gene ends were 3 bases for V and 3 bases for J; bases not matched to a gene: 5. The CDR3, as DNA: TGTGCCAGTAGTATTGCCAGGGGGTCCAATCAGCCCCAGCATTTT. The encoded protein is CASSIARGSNQPQHF.

J is TRBJ1-1 and V is TRBV28, with a possible D match to TRBD1 (5 bases). CDR1 and CDR2 from the germline V gene are MDHEN and SYDVKM. This CDR3 is 13 amino acids long. Trimming shortened V by 8 bases and J by 4 bases, and 14 bases separated the two germline ends. As DNA, the CDR3 is TGTGCCAGCCGATACGGGACGGTCACTGAAGCTTTCTTT. It specifies CASRYGTVTEAFF.

This clone is classed as medium-sized. The gene calls are TRBV15 and TRBJ2-2, with D hard to call. Trimming took 3 bases from V and 8 from J, leaving 19 bases between them. Germline V gene sequence: CDR1 LNHNV, CDR2 YYDKDF (reference sequence). The CDR3 extends over 16 amino acids. CDR3 amino acids: CATSRHGGARTGELFF. The CDR3 DNA sequence: TGTGCCACCAGCAGGCACGGCGGAGCCCGAACAGGGGAGCTGTTTTTT.